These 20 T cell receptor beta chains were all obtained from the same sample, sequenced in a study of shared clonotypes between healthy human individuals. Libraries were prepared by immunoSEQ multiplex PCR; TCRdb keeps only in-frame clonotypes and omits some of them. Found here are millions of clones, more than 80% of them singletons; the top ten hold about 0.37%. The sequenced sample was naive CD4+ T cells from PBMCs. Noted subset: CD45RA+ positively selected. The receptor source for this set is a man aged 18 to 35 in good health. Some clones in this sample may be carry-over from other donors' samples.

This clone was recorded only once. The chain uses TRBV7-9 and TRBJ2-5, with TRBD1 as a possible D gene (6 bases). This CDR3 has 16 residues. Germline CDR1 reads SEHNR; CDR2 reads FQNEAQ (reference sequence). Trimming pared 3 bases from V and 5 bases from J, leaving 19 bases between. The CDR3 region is CASSFEGTHLGETQYF. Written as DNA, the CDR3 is TGTGCCAGCAGCTTTGAAGGGACACATCTCGGGGAGACCCAGTACTTC.

In DNA form, the CDR3 reads TGTGCCATAAGGGCAGGACTGGATACGGGCACCTACGAGCAGTACTTC. Translation: CAIRAGLDTGTYEQYF. The V gene is TRBV10-3, the J gene TRBJ2-7, with D possibly matching TRBD2 (5 bases). Germline loops: CDR1 ENHRY, CDR2 SYGVKD. The length of the CDR3 is 16 residues. With 9 bases removed from V and 2 bases from J, the gap between germline ends came to 23 bases.

The CDR3 here is CASSSVRQSNEAFF. CDR3 bases: TGCGCCAGCAGCTCGGTCCGGCAGTCAAATGAAGCTTTCTTT. The V call is TRBV5-1, the J call TRBJ1-1; no clear D gene. V was shortened by 3 bases and J by 7 bases, with 16 bases between the two germline ends. The V gene's germline CDR1 is SGHRS and CDR2 YFSETQ. The length of the CDR3 is 14 residues.

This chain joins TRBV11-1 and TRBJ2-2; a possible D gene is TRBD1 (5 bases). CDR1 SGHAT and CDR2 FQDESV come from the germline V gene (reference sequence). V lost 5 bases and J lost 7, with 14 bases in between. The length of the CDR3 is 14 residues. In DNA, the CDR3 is TGTGCCAGCAGCCTCCAGGGTGTTAGCGGGGAGCTGTTTTTT. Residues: CASSLQGVSGELFF. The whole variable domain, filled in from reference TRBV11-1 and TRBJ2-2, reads EAEVAQSPRYKITEKSQAVAFWCDPISGHATLYWYRQILGQGPELLVQFQDESVVDDSQLPKDRFSAERLKGVDSTLKIQPAELGDSAMYLCASSLQGVSGELFFGEGSRLTVL.

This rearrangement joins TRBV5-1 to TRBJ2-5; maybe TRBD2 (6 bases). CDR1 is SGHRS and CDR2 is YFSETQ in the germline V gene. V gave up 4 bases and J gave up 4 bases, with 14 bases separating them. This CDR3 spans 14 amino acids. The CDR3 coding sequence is TGCGCCAGCAGCCCGGAGGTGGGGGGAGAGACCCAGTACTTC. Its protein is CASSPEVGGETQYF.

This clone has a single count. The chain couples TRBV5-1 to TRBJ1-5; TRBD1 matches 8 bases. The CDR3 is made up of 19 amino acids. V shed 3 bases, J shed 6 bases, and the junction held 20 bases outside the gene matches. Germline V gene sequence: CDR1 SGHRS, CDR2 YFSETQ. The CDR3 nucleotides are TGCGCCAGCAGCTGGATCCACCCTTCTGCCAGGGGGCGCGGTCAGCCCCAGCATTTT. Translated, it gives CASSWIHPSARGRGQPQHF.

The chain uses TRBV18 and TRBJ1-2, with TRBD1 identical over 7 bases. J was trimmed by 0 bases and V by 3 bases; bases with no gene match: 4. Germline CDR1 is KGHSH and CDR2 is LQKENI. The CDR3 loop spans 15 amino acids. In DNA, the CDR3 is TGTGCCAGCTCACCGACAGGGAGAACTAACTATGGCTACACCTTC. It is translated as CASSPTGRTNYGYTF.

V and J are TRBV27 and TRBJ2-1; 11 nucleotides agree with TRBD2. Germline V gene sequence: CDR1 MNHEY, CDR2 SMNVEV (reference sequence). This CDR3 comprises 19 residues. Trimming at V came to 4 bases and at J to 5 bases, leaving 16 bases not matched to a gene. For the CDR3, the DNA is TGTGCCAGCAGTTCCCCGATTCGAGGTAGCGGGAGGGGGGACAATGAGCAGTTCTTC. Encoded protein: CASSSPIRGSGRGDNEQFF.

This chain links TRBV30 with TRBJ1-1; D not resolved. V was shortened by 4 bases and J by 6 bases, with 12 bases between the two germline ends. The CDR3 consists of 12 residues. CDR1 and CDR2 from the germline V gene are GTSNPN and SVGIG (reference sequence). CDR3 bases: TGTGCCTGGACCACGGGAACCTCTGAAGCTTTCTTT. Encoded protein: CAWTTGTSEAFF.

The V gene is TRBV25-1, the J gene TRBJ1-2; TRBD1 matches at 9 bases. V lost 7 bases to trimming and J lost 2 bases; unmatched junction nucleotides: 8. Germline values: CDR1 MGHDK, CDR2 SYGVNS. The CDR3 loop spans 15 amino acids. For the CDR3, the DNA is TGTGCCAGCACTGGTACAGGGGGCAAGAACTATGGCTACACCTTC. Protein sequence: CASTGTGGKNYGYTF.

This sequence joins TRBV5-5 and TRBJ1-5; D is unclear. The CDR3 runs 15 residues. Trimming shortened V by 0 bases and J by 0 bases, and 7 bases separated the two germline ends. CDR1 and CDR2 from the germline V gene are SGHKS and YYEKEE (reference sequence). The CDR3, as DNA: TGTGCCAGCAGCTTGGGACACGGTAGCAATCAGCCCCAGCATTTT. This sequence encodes CASSLGHGSNQPQHF.

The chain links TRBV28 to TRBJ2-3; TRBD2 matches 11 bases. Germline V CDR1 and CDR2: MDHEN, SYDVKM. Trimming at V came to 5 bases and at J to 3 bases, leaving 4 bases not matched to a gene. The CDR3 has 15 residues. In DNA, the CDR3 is TGTGCCAGCAGTGTGTTAGCGGGAGGGACAGATACGCAGTATTTT. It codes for CASSVLAGGTDTQYF.

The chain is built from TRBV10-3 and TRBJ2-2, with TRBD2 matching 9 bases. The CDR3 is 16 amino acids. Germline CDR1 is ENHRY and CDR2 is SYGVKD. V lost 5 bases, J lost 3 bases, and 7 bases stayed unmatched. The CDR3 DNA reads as TGTGCCATCAGTCGCCCTAGCGGGAAGGACACCGGGGAGCTGTTTTTT. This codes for CAISRPSGKDTGELFF.

Written as DNA, the CDR3 is TGTGCCAGCAGTTTTCCCCGACGGAGGAGAAGGGATCAGCCCCAGCATTTT. Its protein product is CASSFPRRRRRDQPQHF. V gene TRBV28 combines with J gene TRBJ1-5; D remains ambiguous. The germline V gene has CDR1 MDHEN and CDR2 SYDVKM. The CDR3 sequence is 17 residues long. V was pared by 3 bases and J by 5 bases, with 20 bases between.

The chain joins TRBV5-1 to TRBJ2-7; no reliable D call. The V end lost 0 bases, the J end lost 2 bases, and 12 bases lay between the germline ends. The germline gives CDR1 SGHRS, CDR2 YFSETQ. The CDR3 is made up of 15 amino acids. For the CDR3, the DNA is TGCGCCAGCAGCTTGGCGGCAGGCCATCCCTACGAGCAGTACTTC. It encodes CASSLAAGHPYEQYF.

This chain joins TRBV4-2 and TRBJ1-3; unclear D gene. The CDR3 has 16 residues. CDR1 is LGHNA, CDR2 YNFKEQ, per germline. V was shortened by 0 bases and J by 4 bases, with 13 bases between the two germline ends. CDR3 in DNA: TGTGCCAGCAGCCAAGAGGATGCCGGAGGGGGAAACACCATATATTTT. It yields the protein CASSQEDAGGGNTIYF.

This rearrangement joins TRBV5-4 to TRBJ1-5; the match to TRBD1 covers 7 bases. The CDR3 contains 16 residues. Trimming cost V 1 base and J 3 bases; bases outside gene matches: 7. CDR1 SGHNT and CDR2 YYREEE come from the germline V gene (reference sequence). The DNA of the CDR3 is TGTGCCAGCAGCTTGCGCACAGGGGCGAACAATCAGCCCCAGCATTTT. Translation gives CASSLRTGANNQPQHF. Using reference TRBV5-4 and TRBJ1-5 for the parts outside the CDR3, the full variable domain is ETGVTQSPTHLIKTRGQQVTLRCSSQSGHNTVSWYQQALGQGPQFIFQYYREEENGRGNFPPRFSGLQFPNYSSELNVNALELDDSALYLCASSLRTGANNQPQHFGDGTRLSIL.

The DNA of the CDR3 is TGCGCCAGCAGCCCGGGGAACACTCAAGAGACCCAGTACTTC. Translated: CASSPGNTQETQYF. V gene TRBV5-1 combines with J gene TRBJ2-5; TRBD2 is a possible D gene (5 bases). The CDR3 runs 14 residues. Germline-derived CDR1 and CDR2 are SGHRS and YFSETQ. The V gene lost 4 bases and the J gene lost 2 bases, with 12 bases spanning the gap.

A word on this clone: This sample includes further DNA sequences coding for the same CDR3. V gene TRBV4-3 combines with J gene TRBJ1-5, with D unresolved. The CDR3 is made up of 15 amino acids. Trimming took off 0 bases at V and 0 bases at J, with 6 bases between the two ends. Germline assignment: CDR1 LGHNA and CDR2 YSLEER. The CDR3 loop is CASSQDPYSNQPQHF. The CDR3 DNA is TGCGCCAGCAGCCAAGACCCTTATAGCAATCAGCCCCAGCATTTT.

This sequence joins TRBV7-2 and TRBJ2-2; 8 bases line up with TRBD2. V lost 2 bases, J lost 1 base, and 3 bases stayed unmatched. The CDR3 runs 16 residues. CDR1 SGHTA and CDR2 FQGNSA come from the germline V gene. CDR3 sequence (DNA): TGTGCCAGCAGCTTATTCCTAGCGGGGAACACCGGGGAGCTGTTTTTT. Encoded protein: CASSLFLAGNTGELFF.